The entry below describes one TCR beta chain. The antigen is unknown. Germline CDR1 is SNHLY and CDR2 is FYNNEI. Trimming stripped 4 bases from V and 2 bases from J, with 11 bases between. The CDR3 spans 15 residues. This entry is derived from a study of T cells in localized non-small cell lung cancer. Broader study findings: A median approximately 53 of the top 100 tumor clones appeared in adjacent lung. Blood T cell density predicted longer survival; adjacent-lung clonality, shorter.

Sequencing used immunoSEQ multiplex PCR; TCRdb keeps in-frame clones, though not all of them. The sample holds 70,000 to 95,000 clones, approximately 91% seen once. The sample in question was PBMCs, obtained before any cancer treatment. This receptor was taken from a woman between 35 and 75 years old with stage II squamous cell lung carcinoma. The V call is TRBV2, the J call TRBJ1-4, with D hard to call. CDR3 nucleotide sequence: TGTGCCAGCAGTGGGACGGGGAGTACTAATGAAAAACTGTTTTTT. Amino acids: CASSGTGSTNEKLFF.